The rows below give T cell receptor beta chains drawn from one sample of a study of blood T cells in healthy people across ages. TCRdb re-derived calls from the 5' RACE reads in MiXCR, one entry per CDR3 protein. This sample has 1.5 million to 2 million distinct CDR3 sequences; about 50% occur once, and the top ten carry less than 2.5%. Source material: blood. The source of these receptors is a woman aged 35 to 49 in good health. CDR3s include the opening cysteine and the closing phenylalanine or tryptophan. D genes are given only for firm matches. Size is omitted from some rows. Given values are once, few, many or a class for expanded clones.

CDR3: CASSLGDPPYSNQPQHF
DNA: TGTGCCAGCAGCTTAGGGGACCCTCCGTATAGCAATCAGCCCCAGCATTTT
J: TRBJ1-5
size: -
length: 17
D: -
V: TRBV7-9

CDR3: CASSYRKGAETQYF
DNA: TGTGCCAGCAGTTACCGCAAGGGCGCAGAGACCCAGTACTTC
J: TRBJ2-5
size: few
length: 14
D: -
V: TRBV6-5

CDR3: CASSLMGWSEQYF
DNA: TGCGCCAGCAGCTTGATGGGTTGGAGCGAGCAGTACTTC
J: TRBJ2-7
size: few
length: 13
D: -
V: TRBV5-1

CDR3: CSAHRDGYTF
DNA: TGCAGTGCCCACAGGGACGGCTACACCTTC
J: TRBJ1-2
size: few
length: 10
D: -
V: TRBV20-1

CDR3: CASSQEAGANLQDTQYF
DNA: TGCGCCAGCAGCCAAGAGGCGGGGGCAAACTTGCAAGATACGCAGTATTTT
J: TRBJ2-3
size: few
length: 17
D: -
V: TRBV4-3

CDR3: CASSLLRYPGDAQYF
DNA: TGTGCCAGCAGCTTATTACGGTACCCCGGAGATGCGCAGTATTTT
J: TRBJ2-3
size: -
length: 15
D: -
V: TRBV7-2

CDR3: CASSGRDRDGYTF
DNA: TGTGCCAGCAGCGGCCGGGACAGGGATGGCTACACCTTC
J: TRBJ1-2
size: -
length: 13
D: TRBD1
V: TRBV9

CDR3: CASSLSRGSNQPQHF
DNA: TGTGCCAGCAGCTTAAGCAGGGGAAGCAATCAGCCCCAGCATTTT
J: TRBJ1-5
size: -
length: 15
D: -
V: TRBV7-2

CDR3: CASSPRPQGGGTEAFF
DNA: TGTGCCAGCTCACCACGCCCCCAGGGTGGAGGCACTGAAGCTTTCTTT
J: TRBJ1-1
size: -
length: 16
D: -
V: TRBV18

CDR3: CASKRFTEETQYF
DNA: TGTGCCAGCAAAAGGTTTACAGAAGAGACCCAGTACTTC
J: TRBJ2-5
size: -
length: 13
D: -
V: TRBV2

CDR3: CSAGVGTQYF
DNA: TGCAGTGCGGGTGTTGGGACCCAGTACTTC
J: TRBJ2-5
size: few
length: 10
D: -
V: TRBV20-1

CDR3: CASSKKGGKNIQYF
DNA: TGTGCCAGCAGCAAGAAGGGGGGCAAAAACATTCAGTACTTC
J: TRBJ2-4
size: -
length: 14
D: -
V: TRBV21-1

CDR3: CASSLGGTPDNEQFF
DNA: TGTGCCAGCAGTTTAGGGGGGACACCAGACAATGAGCAGTTCTTC
J: TRBJ2-1
size: few
length: 15
D: -
V: TRBV28

CDR3: CSVEGQRGRPYEQYF
DNA: TGCAGCGTTGAGGGCCAGCGGGGGCGCCCCTACGAGCAGTACTTC
J: TRBJ2-7
size: few
length: 15
D: TRBD2
V: TRBV29-1

CDR3: CASSMTGHLYNEQFF
DNA: TGTGCCAGCAGCATGACAGGGCATTTATACAATGAGCAGTTCTTC
J: TRBJ2-1
size: -
length: 15
D: TRBD1
V: TRBV5-6

CDR3: CASSWTSGGDEQFF
DNA: TGTGCCAGCAGTTGGACTAGCGGGGGCGATGAGCAGTTCTTC
J: TRBJ2-1
size: many
length: 14
D: TRBD2
V: TRBV6-6

CDR3: CSAHDLDSLHFYGYTF
DNA: TGCAGTGCCCACGACCTAGACAGTCTTCATTTCTATGGCTACACCTTC
J: TRBJ1-2
size: once
length: 16
D: -
V: TRBV20-1

CDR3: CASSEPGRGGQNEQFF
DNA: TGTGCCAGCAGTGAACCGGGGCGGGGGGGCCAAAATGAGCAGTTCTTC
J: TRBJ2-1
size: -
length: 16
D: TRBD2
V: TRBV2

CDR3: CAISGSGGAYGYTF
DNA: TGTGCCATCAGTGGATCAGGGGGCGCGTATGGCTACACCTTC
J: TRBJ1-2
size: few
length: 14
D: TRBD1
V: TRBV10-3

CDR3: CASSHRKLFF
DNA: TGCGCCAGCAGCCACCGGAAACTGTTTTTT
J: TRBJ1-4
size: once
length: 10
D: -
V: TRBV5-1

CDR3: CASSPVRAGTNEQYF
DNA: TGTGCCAGCAGCCCCGTGAGGGCAGGGACCAACGAGCAGTACTTC
J: TRBJ2-7
size: few
length: 15
D: -
V: TRBV7-9

CDR3: CASSTGEWGGIYGYTF
DNA: TGTGCCAGCAGTACAGGGGAGTGGGGGGGGATTTATGGCTACACCTTC
J: TRBJ1-2
size: -
length: 16
D: TRBD1
V: TRBV28

CDR3: CSARLGAETQYF
DNA: TGCAGTGCTAGATTAGGGGCGGAGACCCAGTACTTC
J: TRBJ2-5
size: -
length: 12
D: -
V: TRBV20-1

CDR3: CASSPGTGIMDGYTF
DNA: TGCGCCAGCAGCCCAGGGACAGGGATCATGGATGGCTACACCTTC
J: TRBJ1-2
size: -
length: 15
D: TRBD1
V: TRBV5-1

CDR3: CSARDESDTQYF
DNA: TGCAGTGCTAGGGACGAGTCAGATACGCAGTATTTT
J: TRBJ2-3
size: -
length: 12
D: -
V: TRBV20-1

CDR3: CASSGGRVTDTQYF
DNA: TGTGCCAGCAGTGGGGGGCGCGTCACAGATACGCAGTATTTT
J: TRBJ2-3
size: few
length: 14
D: -
V: TRBV27

CDR3: CSARDRGPMNTEAFF
DNA: TGCAGTGCGAGGGACAGGGGGCCTATGAACACTGAAGCTTTCTTT
J: TRBJ1-1
size: -
length: 15
D: TRBD1
V: TRBV20-1

CDR3: CASSLWTGGINEQYF
DNA: TGTGCCAGCAGCCTCTGGACAGGGGGCATCAACGAGCAGTACTTC
J: TRBJ2-7
size: -
length: 15
D: TRBD1
V: TRBV4-2

CDR3: CSATDSHRSYEQYF
DNA: TGCAGTGCCACAGACAGCCATCGCTCCTACGAGCAGTACTTC
J: TRBJ2-7
size: -
length: 14
D: -
V: TRBV20-1

CDR3: CASSSAGTGVSETQYF
DNA: TGCGCCAGCAGCTCCGCCGGGACAGGGGTTTCAGAGACCCAGTACTTC
J: TRBJ2-5
size: once
length: 16
D: TRBD1
V: TRBV4-3

CDR3: CASSDSVVRTQETQFF
DNA: TGTGCCAGCAGCGACTCAGTGGTCCGAACTCAAGAGACCCAGTTCTTC
J: TRBJ2-1
size: once
length: 16
D: -
V: TRBV9

CDR3: CSAAQGGAGANVLTF
DNA: TGCAGTGCTGCCCAGGGGGGTGCTGGGGCCAACGTCCTGACTTTC
J: TRBJ2-6
size: -
length: 15
D: -
V: TRBV20-1

CDR3: CASSLRAGNPTNEKLFF
DNA: TGCGCCAGCAGCTTGAGAGCAGGGAACCCTACTAATGAAAAACTGTTTTTT
J: TRBJ1-4
size: -
length: 17
D: -
V: TRBV5-1

CDR3: CASSLDATDNYEQYF
DNA: TGCGCCAGCAGCTTGGATGCGACAGACAACTACGAGCAGTACTTC
J: TRBJ2-7
size: -
length: 15
D: -
V: TRBV5-1

CDR3: CSASGGVDTRYF
DNA: TGCAGTGCTAGCGGGGGGGTAGATACGCGGTATTTT
J: TRBJ2-3
size: -
length: 12
D: TRBD2
V: TRBV20-1

CDR3: CATSDSARGSSGYTF
DNA: TGTGCCACCAGTGATTCGGCCAGGGGATCGTCTGGCTACACCTTC
J: TRBJ1-2
size: once
length: 15
D: -
V: TRBV24-1

CDR3: CASSYSGQASRGYTF
DNA: TGTGCCAGCAGTTACTCGGGGCAGGCGTCTAGGGGCTACACCTTC
J: TRBJ1-2
size: -
length: 15
D: -
V: TRBV6-5

CDR3: CASSETGTGNKYEQYF
DNA: TGTGCCAGCAGCGAAACCGGGACAGGGAATAAGTACGAGCAGTACTTC
J: TRBJ2-7
size: few
length: 16
D: TRBD1
V: TRBV5-6

CDR3: CASSVAVLQETQYF
DNA: TGTGCCAGCAGCGTAGCAGTATTACAAGAGACCCAGTACTTC
J: TRBJ2-5
size: once
length: 14
D: -
V: TRBV9

CDR3: CAIGTASGQETQYF
DNA: TGTGCCATCGGGACGGCCAGCGGCCAAGAGACCCAGTACTTC
J: TRBJ2-5
size: few
length: 14
D: -
V: TRBV10-3

CDR3: CASTGVGNTIYF
DNA: TGTGCCAGCACAGGGGTTGGAAACACCATATATTTT
J: TRBJ1-3
size: -
length: 12
D: -
V: TRBV2

CDR3: CAITIAGGATQYF
DNA: TGTGCCATCACTATTGCGGGGGGAGCTACGCAGTATTTT
J: TRBJ2-3
size: -
length: 13
D: TRBD2
V: TRBV10-3

CDR3: CASSLDLANSPLHF
DNA: TGTGCCAGCAGTTTGGACTTAGCGAATTCACCCCTCCACTTT
J: TRBJ1-6
size: -
length: 14
D: -
V: TRBV12-3/TRBV12-4

CDR3: CASSQDSGRGSPLHF
DNA: TGCGCCAGCAGCCAAGATTCGGGGCGCGGTTCACCCCTCCACTTT
J: TRBJ1-6
size: -
length: 15
D: -
V: TRBV4-3

CDR3: CSASEGALSYEQYF
DNA: TGCAGTGCTAGTGAGGGGGCTCTCTCCTACGAGCAGTACTTC
J: TRBJ2-7
size: few
length: 14
D: TRBD1
V: TRBV20-1